The T cell receptor beta chain under discussion was sequenced for a study of cytomegalovirus exposure and HLA in healthy donors. The study's findings and limits: Per published reports, the classifier diagnosed cytomegalovirus status with high specificity and sensitivity. According to a subsequent analysis, TCR clusters identified in the first cohort showed a tendency to co-occur across the roughly 130 validation repertoires.

To note about this clone: What it recognizes is unknown.

Some clones are missing from TCRdb's copy, which holds only in-frame ones; the method was immunoSEQ multiplex PCR. The sample carries approximately 130,000 clones, roughly 89% recorded once. Sequenced: PBMCs. The sequence came from a young woman in good health and CMV-seronegative.

CDR3 sequence (DNA): TGTGCCAGCAGTTCCCGGTCCCTCTACAATGAGCAGTTCTTC. It encodes CASSSRSLYNEQFF. V usage is TRBV2 and J usage is TRBJ2-1; D uncertain. Trimming pared 5 bases from V and 3 bases from J, leaving 11 bases between. The CDR3 contains 14 residues. From germline, CDR1 is SNHLY and CDR2 FYNNEI.